This T cell receptor (beta chain) was sequenced for a study of blood T cell repertoires in COVID-19. Study background: T cells, B-cell-depleted T cells, or PBMCs supplied cDNA or gDNA.

Enrolment of Seattle patients took place during active infection, and they were followed longitudinally. V lost 4 bases, J lost 5 bases, and 5 bases stayed unmatched. Germline CDR1 SGHRS, CDR2 YFSETQ. This CDR3 spans 13 amino acids. How the authors handled the data: Amplification of reference gene primers was used by the study to estimate nucleated cell counts. Libraries were prepared by immunoSEQ multiplex PCR; TCRdb keeps only in-frame clonotypes and omits some of them. V and J calls plus clone size are reproduced from that table; the DNA served to infer D and trimming. In the table there are 540,000 or so clones, approximately 91% of which are singletons.

The rearrangement joins TRBV5-1 to TRBJ1-1; 7 positions agree with TRBD1. Sequenced material: peripheral blood. The receptor comes from a woman in her 50s with COVID-19, enrolled during active disease. The CDR3 sequence is CASSGTGETEAFF. Written as DNA, the CDR3 is TGCGCCAGCAGCGGTACAGGGGAAACTGAAGCTTTCTTT.